The 15 T cell receptor beta chains below come from one sample, sequenced in a study of blood T cells in healthy people across ages (dated by TCRdb to the mid-2010s). The library was made by 5' RACE. Sequencing was performed on an Illumina HiSeq 2500. A second PCR of roughly 7 to 12 cycles was performed with a sample-barcoded 5' primer and a J-beta primer mix. TCRdb redid the processing of the public reads, applying fastp at Q25 and MiXCR, and retained in-frame beta chains. Identical CDR3 protein sequences are pooled into one entry, listed with their most common genes and DNA. This sample gives about 1.8 million distinct CDR3 sequences in total; 49% of them show up just once. The top ten clonotypes cover over 2% of the sample. The sequenced sample consisted of blood. These receptors were taken from a woman in her 40s in good health.

In its sample, this clonotype was seen a few times. This chain connects TRBV20-1 to TRBJ2-7, with 10 bases that match TRBD1. The CDR3 sequence is 19 residues long. CDR1 is DFQATT and CDR2 is SNEGSKA in the germline V gene (reference sequence). V shed 2 bases, J shed 1 base, and the junction held 17 bases outside the gene matches. CDR3 sequence reads: CSARPERGDRGVSSYEQYF. The CDR3 coding sequence is TGCAGTGCTAGACCAGAGAGGGGGGACAGGGGAGTTAGTTCCTACGAGCAGTACTTC.

The rearrangement joins TRBV7-2 to TRBJ2-1; 12 bases match TRBD2. In germline, CDR1 is SGHTA, CDR2 FQGNSA. J gave up 8 bases and V 3 bases, and 5 bases lay outside the gene matches. The length of the CDR3 is 15 residues. CDR3 sequence reads: CASSFTSGGWDEQFF. The CDR3 nucleotides read TGTGCCAGCAGCTTCACTAGCGGGGGGTGGGATGAGCAGTTCTTC.

As DNA, the CDR3 is TGTGCCAGCAGCCAAGGAGGGCGGAGTGAAGCTTTCTTT. Protein product: CASSQGGRSEAFF. The chain combines TRBV3-1 with TRBJ1-1, with no clear D. Germline V gene sequence: CDR1 LGHDT, CDR2 YNNKEL (reference sequence). The V end lost 1 base, the J end lost 7 bases, and 10 bases lay between the germline ends. The length of the CDR3 is 13 residues.

This rearrangement joins TRBV20-1 to TRBJ2-3, with D uncertain. The CDR3 contains 12 residues. In germline, CDR1 is DFQATT, CDR2 SNEGSKA (reference sequence). Trimming stripped 4 bases from V and 9 bases from J, with 14 bases between. CDR3 residues: CSAKVRGVTQYF. The CDR3 nucleotides read TGCAGTGCTAAGGTCCGAGGAGTAACGCAGTATTTT.

The chain has TRBV7-9 and TRBJ2-1; unclear D gene. CDR3 length: 16 amino acids. With 4 bases removed from V and 0 bases from J, the gap between germline ends came to 13 bases. Germline V gene sequence: CDR1 SEHNR, CDR2 FQNEAQ (reference sequence). The CDR3, as DNA: TGTGCCAGCAGCTCTGGGGTCTCGGGCTCCTACAATGAGCAGTTCTTC. Its translation is CASSSGVSGSYNEQFF.

Note on this clonotype: At one end, the junction sequence differs from germline, possibly due to a read error. The chain joins TRBV6-6 to TRBJ2-7; 8 bases are a match to TRBD2. The germline V gene encodes CDR1 MNHNY and CDR2 SVGAGI (reference sequence). CDR3 length equals 14 residues. CDR3 bases: TGTGCCAGCACGATTACTCGGGGGGGCTACGAGCGGTACTTC. Protein product: CASTITRGGYERYF.

The gene calls are TRBV5-1 and TRBJ2-2; D may correspond to TRBD1 or TRBD2 (5 bases each). Germline CDR1 and CDR2: SGHRS and YFSETQ. The CDR3 is made up of 15 amino acids. The V end lost 5 bases, the J end lost 4 bases, and 15 bases lay between the germline ends. CDR3 nucleotides: TGCGCCAGCAGAAGTTTGGGACGGACCACCGGGGAGCTGTTTTTT. Translating gives CASRSLGRTTGELFF.

The chain is built from TRBV24-1 and TRBJ2-1, with no clear D. CDR1 and CDR2 from the germline V gene are KGHDR and SFDVKD. This CDR3 is built from 11 residues. Deletions cut 8 bases from V and 6 bases from J, with 7 bases between. The DNA of the CDR3 is TGTGCCACCACACAGAGCAATGAGCAGTTCTTC. Its translation: CATTQSNEQFF.

The chain employs TRBV20-1 and TRBJ1-2; D unresolved. This CDR3 contains 13 residues. Per germline, CDR1 DFQATT and CDR2 SNEGSKA (reference sequence). Trimming took off 3 bases at V and 0 bases at J, with 8 bases between the two ends. The CDR3 sequence is CSASTNANYGYTF. The DNA of the CDR3 is TGCAGTGCTAGTACAAACGCTAACTATGGCTACACCTTC.

The V gene is TRBV20-1, the J gene TRBJ2-5; 8 nucleotides line up with TRBD1. V was pared by 6 bases and J by 2 bases, with 8 bases of the junction left unmatched. The CDR3 is 14 residues long. Germline V gene lookup returns CDR1 DFQATT and CDR2 SNEGSKA (reference sequence). The CDR3 nucleotides are TGCAGTGCACTCCGGACAGGGTTTCAAGAGACCCAGTACTTC. The encoded protein is CSALRTGFQETQYF.

About this clonotype itself: One end of the junction does not line up with germline, which may come from a read error. This chain joins TRBV4-3 and TRBJ2-1; D ambiguous. Per the germline V gene, CDR1 is LGHNA and CDR2 is YSLEER. The CDR3 is 15 residues long. CDR3 residues: CASNQRFESYNEQFF. DNA of the CDR3: TGCGCCAGCAACCAAAGATTCGAGTCCTACAATGAGCAGTTCTTC.

The sample holds a few counts of this clonotype. This rearrangement joins TRBV7-2 to TRBJ1-2; a possible D gene is TRBD1 (5 bases). Germline V gene lookup returns CDR1 SGHTA and CDR2 FQGNSA. CDR3 size: 16 residues. V was pared by 5 bases and J by 0 bases, with 16 bases between. Written as DNA, the CDR3 is TGTGCCAGCAGCCTAGAACCGGGACTGACTAACTATGGCTACACCTTC. Its translation is CASSLEPGLTNYGYTF.

The CDR3 is CATSSSKLAGHTDTQYF. The CDR3, as DNA: TGTGCCACCAGCTCTTCCAAACTAGCGGGGCACACAGATACGCAGTATTTT. This chain uses TRBV15 with TRBJ2-3; TRBD2 matches 10 bases. With V trimmed by 5 bases and J by 2 bases, 10 bases remained unmatched. CDR1 is LNHNV and CDR2 is YYDKDF in the germline V gene (reference sequence). The CDR3 has 17 amino acids.

V and J are TRBV5-6 and TRBJ1-1, with TRBD1 as a possible D gene (5 bases). This CDR3 spans 15 amino acids. Germline CDR1 and CDR2: SGHDT and YYEEEE. Trimming shortened V by 4 bases and J by 1 base, and 14 bases separated the two germline ends. The CDR3 DNA reads as TGTGCCAGCAGCGGGGCGGCAGTGGAGAACACTGAAGCTTTCTTT. Residues: CASSGAAVENTEAFF.

This clonotype was detected only a few times. V is TRBV2 and J is TRBJ2-3, with TRBD1 as a possible D gene (5 bases). This CDR3 spans 14 amino acids. Germline V lookup: CDR1 SNHLY, CDR2 FYNNEI. The V gene lost 6 bases and the J gene lost 0 bases, with 10 bases spanning the gap. This chain's CDR3 is CASSETASTDTQYF. Here the CDR3 DNA reads TGTGCCAGCAGCGAGACAGCTAGCACAGATACGCAGTATTTT. Using reference TRBV2 and TRBJ2-3 for the parts outside the CDR3, the full variable domain is EPEVTQTPSHQVTQMGQEVILRCVPISNHLYFYWYRQILGQKVEFLVSFYNNEISEKSEIFDDQFSVERPDGSNFTLKIRSTKLEDSAMYFCASSETASTDTQYFGPGTRLTVL.